These 24 T cell receptor beta chains were sequenced from one sample in a study of CD8 T cells in Susac syndrome. A quantity of about 0.45 to 1 ug RNA underwent reverse transcription using random hexamers. TCRdb re-called the immunoSEQ multiplex PCR reads through MiXCR, storing one row per CDR3 protein. Of about 26,000 distinct CDR3 sequences in the sample, about 95% were seen once. Sequenced sample: CD8+ T cells from PBMCs. The receptor set was obtained from a human donor in good health.

The chain couples TRBV5-4 to TRBJ2-7, with D perhaps TRBD1 (7 bases). V was shortened by 5 bases and J by 2 bases, with 17 bases between the two germline ends. The CDR3 totals 15 residues. Germline loops: CDR1 SGHNT, CDR2 YYREEE (reference sequence). The CDR3 DNA reads as TGTGCCAGCAGGGTTGGAGGGACAGCTACCTACGAGCAGTACTTC. Translation: CASRVGGTATYEQYF.

The rearrangement links TRBV20-1 to TRBJ1-1, with D possibly TRBD1 on 5 matching bases. CDR3 length: 13 amino acids. V was trimmed by 3 bases and J by 6 bases, leaving 14 bases between them. Looked up from germline, CDR1 is DFQATT and CDR2 is SNEGSKA (reference sequence). In DNA form, the CDR3 reads TGCAGTGCTAGCCCCCCAGGGAAGGCTGAAGCTTTCTTT. It is translated as CSASPPGKAEAFF.

The chain uses TRBV7-9 and TRBJ2-1, with 9 nucleotides matching TRBD1. The ends lost 4 bases at V and 5 bases at J; junction bases unmatched: 3. The CDR3 runs 14 residues. Germline V gene sequence: CDR1 SEHNR, CDR2 FQNEAQ (reference sequence). The CDR3 DNA sequence: TGTGCCAGCAGCTCGGGACAGGGTGACAATGAGCAGTTCTTC. Encoded protein: CASSSGQGDNEQFF.

In DNA form, the CDR3 reads TGTGCCAGCAGCTTAGCGGGGGGGCAGAATGAGCAGTTCTTC. This encodes CASSLAGGQNEQFF. The chain recombines TRBV7-8 with TRBJ2-1, with D possibly TRBD2 on 7 matching bases. The length of the CDR3 is 14 residues. CDR1 is SGHVS and CDR2 is FQNEAQ in the germline V gene. V lost 0 bases, J lost 7 bases, and 10 bases lay in between.

V and J are TRBV19 and TRBJ1-1; weak D call: TRBD1 (5 bases). Trimming stripped 5 bases from V and 4 bases from J, with 20 bases between. Germline V gives CDR1 LNHDA, CDR2 SQIVND (reference sequence). The length of the CDR3 is 16 residues. The CDR3 protein is CASSPPAGTGSTEAFF. CDR3 nucleotide sequence: TGTGCCAGTAGTCCTCCCGCCGGGACGGGGAGCACTGAAGCTTTCTTT.

The V call is TRBV5-1, the J call TRBJ2-3; D uncertain. The ends were cut back, 0 bases at V and 6 bases at J, with 8 bases in the middle. This CDR3 region has 13 residues. Germline CDR1 is SGHRS and CDR2 is YFSETQ. The CDR3 DNA is TGCGCCAGCAGCTTGGAGGGTCGGGATACGCAGTATTTT. It translates to CASSLEGRDTQYF.

V usage is TRBV9 and J usage is TRBJ2-3; D assignment may be TRBD1 or TRBD2 (5 bases each). Trimming took 2 bases from V and 2 from J, leaving 15 bases between them. This CDR3 comprises 16 residues. Looked up from germline, CDR1 is SGDLS and CDR2 is YYNGEE. In DNA, the CDR3 is TGTGCCAGCAGCGTCTTCCGGGACCCCTCCACAGATACGCAGTATTTT. It translates to CASSVFRDPSTDTQYF.

The chain recombines TRBV7-8 with TRBJ2-2; 12 positions match TRBD2. Germline V lookup: CDR1 SGHVS, CDR2 FQNEAQ. CDR3 length: 17 amino acids. With V trimmed by 10 bases and J by 0 bases, 9 bases remained unmatched. DNA for the CDR3: TGTGCCAATGCAAGACTAGCGGGGGTTTCGAACACCGGGGAGCTGTTTTTT. This codes for CANARLAGVSNTGELFF.

In this sample, this clonotype turned up once. This chain connects TRBV5-5 to TRBJ2-3; 8 bases are shared with TRBD1. The CDR3 consists of 15 residues. In germline, CDR1 is SGHKS, CDR2 YYEKEE (reference sequence). Trimming removed 0 bases from V and 4 bases from J; junction bases left unmatched: 4. Here the CDR3 DNA reads TGTGCCAGCAGCTTGGACAGGGGGGTTCCAGATACGCAGTATTTT. Protein: CASSLDRGVPDTQYF.

This sequence joins TRBV13 and TRBJ1-6; D not certain. The CDR3 spans 16 residues. Trimming removed 0 bases at V and 2 bases at J, with 8 bases between. Germline-derived CDR1 and CDR2 are PRHDT and FYEKMQ (reference sequence). The CDR3 bases are TGTGCCAGCAGCTTAGGGCAGGATACCTATAATTCACCCCTCCACTTT. Amino acid sequence: CASSLGQDTYNSPLHF.

The CDR3 spells CASSPGGYRVSNTEAFF. In DNA form, the CDR3 reads TGTGCCAGCAGCCCGGGGGGCTACAGGGTCTCGAACACTGAAGCTTTCTTT. The rearrangement links TRBV6-2 or TRBV6-3 to TRBJ1-1; a weak D match, TRBD1 (6 bases). The CDR3 has 17 amino acids. The V end was cut by 6 bases, the J end by 1 base, with 21 bases between. Germline lookup yields CDR1 MNHEY and CDR2 SVGEGT.

V and J are TRBV7-9 and TRBJ2-7; 8 bases are shared with TRBD2. V dropped 6 bases and J dropped 0; count of bases not matched to a gene: 13. The V gene's germline CDR1 is SEHNR and CDR2 FQNEAQ (reference sequence). The CDR3 length is 17 residues. The CDR3 sequence is CASRWDTGGARSYEQYF. In nucleotides, the CDR3 is TGTGCCAGCAGATGGGACACCGGGGGGGCTCGCTCCTACGAGCAGTACTTC.

The rearrangement links TRBV19 to TRBJ1-5; D is uncertain. CDR1 is LNHDA and CDR2 is SQIVND in the germline V gene (reference sequence). This CDR3 region has 12 residues. The V end lost 9 bases, the J end lost 2 bases, and 8 bases lay between the germline ends. CDR3: CASLGRNQPQHF. As DNA, the CDR3 is TGTGCCAGCTTAGGGCGCAATCAGCCCCAGCATTTT.

The chain uses TRBV20-1 and TRBJ2-7; 9 nucleotides agree with TRBD1. Losses at the gene ends were 5 bases for V and 3 bases for J; bases not matched to a gene: 11. The CDR3 runs to 15 residues. CDR1 is DFQATT, CDR2 SNEGSKA, per germline (reference sequence). The CDR3 DNA is TGCAGTGCTTACCAACCGGGACAGGGAGGCTACGAGCAGTACTTC. It yields the protein CSAYQPGQGGYEQYF.

This chain joins TRBV20-1 and TRBJ2-2; D gene uncertain. Germline CDR1 and CDR2: DFQATT and SNEGSKA (reference sequence). CDR3 length equals 16 residues. The ends were cut back, 0 bases at V and 4 bases at J, with 15 bases in the middle. The CDR3 DNA follows: TGCAGTGCTAGAGATCCTTCCGGGCCAGCCACCGGGGAGCTGTTTTTT. Translation gives CSARDPSGPATGELFF.

The genes are TRBV6-2 or TRBV6-3 and TRBJ2-1; TRBD1 is a possible D gene (6 bases). Looked up from germline, CDR1 is MNHEY and CDR2 is SVGEGT. The V end lost 5 bases, the J end lost 6 bases, and 8 bases lay between the germline ends. This CDR3 region has 12 residues. The CDR3 spells CASSADSNEQFF. The DNA for the CDR3 is TGTGCCAGCAGTGCGGACAGCAATGAGCAGTTCTTC.

The chain recombines TRBV7-9 with TRBJ1-1; a weak D match, TRBD1 (6 bases). The V end was cut by 5 bases, the J end by 2 bases, with 15 bases between. Germline assignment: CDR1 SEHNR and CDR2 FQNEAQ (reference sequence). This CDR3 has 15 amino acids. In DNA, the CDR3 is TGTGCCAGCAGCCCCCCGTCAGGGGTTAACACTGAAGCTTTCTTT. This sequence encodes CASSPPSGVNTEAFF.

The CDR3 coding sequence is TGCGCCAGCAGCCAAGATCCCCAGGGGTATAATTCACCCCTCCACTTT. The encoded protein is CASSQDPQGYNSPLHF. The chain links TRBV4-1 to TRBJ1-6; D possibly corresponds to TRBD1 (6 bases). Germline CDR1 and CDR2: MGHRA and YSYEKL. CDR3 size: 16 residues. Between the trimmed V and J ends, which lost 0 bases and 4 bases, there was a span of 10 bases.

As regards this clonotype: An end of the junction differs from the germline gene, which may be a read error. The chain is built from TRBV20-1 and TRBJ2-5; 11 nucleotides match TRBD2. CDR3 length: 17 amino acids. Germline-derived CDR1 and CDR2 are DFQATT and SNEGSKA (reference sequence). This chain's CDR3 is CSARDAGLAGGREAQYF. The CDR3 coding sequence is TGCAGTGCTAGAGACGCCGGGCTAGCGGGGGGACGAGAGGCCCAGTACTTC.

The chain recombines TRBV12-3 or TRBV12-4 with TRBJ2-3; D unclear. The CDR3 is 17 amino acids. V lost 2 bases and J lost 0, with 15 bases in between. The CDR3 nucleotides are TGTGCCAGCAGTTTAAGTAGAGTAAGTCCTAGCACAGATACGCAGTATTTT. Translating gives CASSLSRVSPSTDTQYF.

The chain combines TRBV4-3 with TRBJ2-5; 8 nucleotides align to TRBD1. The CDR3 totals 15 residues. The trim removed 2 bases at V and 5 bases at J, leaving 7 bases unmatched. The germline gives CDR1 LGHNA, CDR2 YSLEER. CDR3 nucleotide sequence: TGCGCCAGCAGCCAATTTAGTACAGGGGGTGAGACCCAGTACTTC. Its translation: CASSQFSTGGETQYF.

The chain recombines TRBV2 with TRBJ2-1; D not certain. V was shortened by 8 bases and J by 8 bases, with 7 bases between the two germline ends. The CDR3 sequence is 10 residues long. Germline V gene lookup returns CDR1 SNHLY and CDR2 FYNNEI. The CDR3 DNA reads TGTGCCAGCCTCGAGCATGAGCAGTTCTTC. It yields the protein CASLEHEQFF.

The chain recombines TRBV29-1 with TRBJ2-4, with a possible D match to TRBD2 (6 bases). CDR3 length: 12 amino acids. Per germline, CDR1 SQVTM and CDR2 ANQGSEA. The CDR3 nucleotides are TGCAGTGTCGGGGGAAGGAAAAACATTCAGTACTTC. Translating it yields CSVGGRKNIQYF.

The chain uses TRBV13 and TRBJ1-6; no clear D. Germline CDR1 reads PRHDT; CDR2 reads FYEKMQ (reference sequence). The CDR3 runs to 16 residues. The V end was cut by 5 bases, the J end by 4 bases, with 15 bases between. CDR3 nucleotides: TGTGCCAGCAGCCGAACCTTGGAGGAGTATAATTCACCCCTCCACTTT. It specifies CASSRTLEEYNSPLHF.